The rows below give T cell receptor beta chains drawn from one sample of a study of blood T cell repertoires in COVID-19. Profiling relied on immunoSEQ multiplex PCR, and the TCRdb table lists in-frame clones only, not all of them. The data show tens of thousands of clones, 76% seen once. Sequencing was done on a sample of peripheral blood. The receptors shown here come from a man in his forties or fifties with active or convalescent COVID-19. CDR3s include the opening cysteine and the closing phenylalanine or tryptophan. A D gene is named only where the DNA matches it firmly. Expanded clones get a size class; other rows say once, few or many, or leave the size out.

J gene,D gene,clone size,V gene,CDR3 DNA,CDR3 protein
TRBJ1-4,.,.,TRBV27,TGTGCCAGCAGTTTACGCCTAGTTGCAACTAATGAAAAACTGTTTTTT,CASSLRLVATNEKLFF
TRBJ2-5,TRBD2,once,TRBV5-4,TGTGCCAGCAGCTTGAAACTAGCGGGGGAGACCCAGTACTTC,CASSLKLAGETQYF
TRBJ1-4,.,.,TRBV18,TGTGCCAGCTCACCTTACTCAACTAATGAAAAACTGTTTTTT,CASSPYSTNEKLFF
TRBJ1-1,.,.,TRBV25-1,TGTGCCAGCAGTCCACAGGGAAGAGGTACTGAAGCTTTCTTT,CASSPQGRGTEAFF
TRBJ2-7,.,.,TRBV5-1,TGCGCCAGCAGCTTGCTTTCGGACACGCCGGTAAACGAGCAGTACTTC,CASSLLSDTPVNEQYF
TRBJ1-1,TRBD1,.,TRBV29-1,TGCAGCGTTAAAAACCAGGGGGCTTGGACTGAAGCTTTCTTT,CSVKNQGAWTEAFF
TRBJ2-1,.,.,TRBV6-4,TGTGCCAGCAGTTTGAAACCATACCGCCCTATTCGCGATGAGCAGTTCTTC,CASSLKPYRPIRDEQFF
TRBJ2-7,.,once,TRBV7-2,TGTGCCAGCAGCTTAGAATCCCAGGTCTCCTACGAGCAGTACTTC,CASSLESQVSYEQYF
TRBJ2-1,.,few,TRBV7-8,TGTGCCAGCTCCCTAGGTACAGGTGGAATACTCAATGAGCAGTTCTTC,CASSLGTGGILNEQFF
TRBJ2-1,.,.,TRBV7-3,TGTGCCAGCAGCTCTACCGGGACATACAATGAGCAGTTCTTC,CASSSTGTYNEQFF
TRBJ1-6,.,.,TRBV20-1,TGCAGTGCTAGTGGTGATTCAGGTTCACCCCTCCACTTT,CSASGDSGSPLHF
TRBJ1-6,.,.,TRBV7-9,TGTGCCAGCAGCCATAGTGGGGCGAGATACGGTTCACCCCTCCACTTT,CASSHSGARYGSPLHF
TRBJ2-5,.,.,TRBV21-1,TGTGCCACTCCCCGGACAGGCGAAGAGACCCAGTACTTC,CATPRTGEETQYF
TRBJ2-1,TRBD2,.,TRBV14,TGTGCCAGCAGCCCGGGACTAGCGGGAGATGGGGAAACCTACAATGAGCAGTTCTTC,CASSPGLAGDGETYNEQFF
TRBJ2-7,.,.,TRBV3-1/TRBV3-2,TGTGCCAGCAGTACTAGCTCCTACGAGCAGTACTTC,CASSTSSYEQYF
TRBJ1-4,TRBD1,.,TRBV2,TGTGCCAGTAGCCGGGACAGGGAAGGGGAAAAACTGTTTTTT,CASSRDREGEKLFF
TRBJ2-1,.,few,TRBV3-1/TRBV3-2,TGTGCCAGCAGCCCTAACGTGGGGGCGGGAGTAAAGCAAAATGAGCAGTTCTTC,CASSPNVGAGVKQNEQFF
TRBJ2-1,TRBD2,.,TRBV5-8,TGTGCCAGCAGCTCTCGGACTAGCGGGTTCTTC,CASSSRTSGFF
TRBJ2-2,.,.,TRBV7-9,TGTGCCAGCAGCTTTGCGGTGAACACCGGGGAGCTGTTTTTT,CASSFAVNTGELFF
TRBJ2-2,TRBD2,.,TRBV10-2,TGCGCCTCCCGCCGGGACTATAACACCGGGGAGCTGTTTTTT,CASRRDYNTGELFF
TRBJ2-7,.,.,TRBV7-3,TGTGCCAGCAGCCGAAGTCCGGGGGAACACGAGCAGTACTTC,CASSRSPGEHEQYF
TRBJ1-6,.,.,TRBV25-1,TGTGCCAGCAGTTCAAGGGGCTCCAGGTCACCCCTCCACTTT,CASSSRGSRSPLHF
TRBJ1-1,.,.,TRBV9,TGTGCCAGCAGCTCGGACACTCGGACCGTGGAAGCTTTCTTT,CASSSDTRTVEAFF
TRBJ1-6,.,.,TRBV7-9,TGTGCCAGCAGCCGGTTTGGTTCACCCCTCCACTTT,CASSRFGSPLHF
TRBJ1-4,.,.,TRBV6-6,TGTGCCAGCAGTTTTGCGACTAATGAAAAACTGTTTTTT,CASSFATNEKLFF
TRBJ1-3,TRBD1,.,TRBV6-4,TGTGCCAGCAGTGAGCTACAGGGGCCCATTTCTGGAAACACCATATATTTT,CASSELQGPISGNTIYF
TRBJ1-6,TRBD1,.,TRBV10-2,TGCGCCAGCAGTGAGGGAGGGGGCTTAGATTCACCCCTCCACTTT,CASSEGGGLDSPLHF
TRBJ2-7,.,.,TRBV5-6,TGTGCCAGCAGCTTGGCCAAGCGGACCGTCTTCTACGAGCAGTACTTC,CASSLAKRTVFYEQYF
TRBJ2-3,.,.,TRBV7-2,TGTGCCAGCAGCTTAGATCCGTTAAAAACAGATACGCAGTATTTT,CASSLDPLKTDTQYF
TRBJ2-7,.,.,TRBV12-5,TGTGCTAGTGGTAGACTATACGAGCAGTACTTC,CASGRLYEQYF
TRBJ2-5,.,.,TRBV30,TGTGCCTGGAGTCAGGACGGGGGTGGCGGAGGTGGGGAGACCCAGTACTTC,CAWSQDGGGGGGETQYF
TRBJ2-2,TRBD2,.,TRBV6-6,TGTGCCAGCAGGGCGGGAGGCGACACCGGGGAGCTGTTTTTT,CASRAGGDTGELFF
TRBJ2-2,TRBD1,.,TRBV29-1,TGCATAGGGGGCGGTCGGACCGGGGAGCTGTTTTTT,CIGGGRTGELFF
TRBJ2-7,.,.,TRBV18,TGTGCCAGCTCACCACCTACACTAGGAGGGGGCCACGAGCAGTACTTC,CASSPPTLGGGHEQYF
TRBJ1-4,.,.,TRBV2,TGTGCCAGCACGCCAGTACCTAATGAAAAACTGTTTTTT,CASTPVPNEKLFF
TRBJ2-3,TRBD1,.,TRBV7-3,TGTGCCAGCAGCCGGACAGGGGATCCAGATACGCAGTATTTT,CASSRTGDPDTQYF
TRBJ2-3,.,.,TRBV4-2,TGTGCCAGCAGCCAAGAGCTTGGGCGAGAACTTAAAAGCACAGATACGCAGTATTTT,CASSQELGRELKSTDTQYF